This TCR beta chain was retrieved from a study of blood T cell repertoires in COVID-19. About the study: Some COVID-19 samples were acute and others convalescent; all came from the United States, Italy and Spain. The cDNA or gDNA used as material had been derived from T cells, B-cell-depleted T cells, or PBMCs.

As processed by the authors: Reference gene primers were amplified, and this amplification served to estimate nucleated cell counts. Assay used: immunoSEQ multiplex PCR; TCRdb lists only in-frame clones, some missing. That table gives V, J and clone size, and the DNA gave D and trimming. The profile covers some 91,000 clones, with approximately 80% appearing a single time and roughly 7.3% taken by the ten largest. This CDR3 region has 16 residues. Germline values: CDR1 SGDLS, CDR2 YYNGEE. Trimming took 6 bases from V and 4 from J; bases not matched to a gene: 15. What was sequenced was peripheral blood. This sequence joins TRBV9 and TRBJ2-7; 8 nucleotides line up with TRBD1. The origin of this receptor is a man in his sixties or seventies with acute or convalescent COVID-19. CDR3 in amino acids: CASIPLTGVGSYEQYV. The CDR3 bases are TGTGCCAGCATCCCTTTGACAGGGGTGGGATCGTACGAGCAGTACGTC.